This TCR beta chain appears in the sequencing data of a study of T cell repertoires in cytomegalovirus infection. On the study more broadly: Public signatures in TCR beta pointed to CMV infection and matching HLA type. The study's findings and limits: Cumulative frequency of public TCR beta families picked out carriers of CMV plus the relevant HLA.

A note on this clonotype: The antigen is unknown.

Using its own MiXCR run on the reads, TCRdb lists one record per CDR3 protein. Of just under 550,000 distinct CDR3 sequences listed, 26% were seen once; the top ten hold over 10%. V was cut by 2 bases and J by 2 bases, with 13 bases left in between. The CDR3 is 15 amino acids. The germline gives CDR1 SGHNT, CDR2 YYREEE (reference sequence). The sample consisted of PBMCs. The clonotype was recovered from a human donor in good health (CMV status not recorded). Some clones in this sample may be carry-over from other donors' samples. The chain couples TRBV5-4 to TRBJ1-2; D not resolved. The CDR3 is CASSLVSRNNYGYTF. The CDR3 bases are TGTGCCAGCAGCTTAGTTTCCCGGAACAACTATGGCTACACCTTC.